Listed below are T cell receptor beta chains from one sample, sequenced in a study of response to subunit inactivated influenza vaccine. TCRdb analysed the RT-PCR reads with MiXCR anew, one entry per CDR3 protein. Found here are 550,000 to 800,000 distinct CDR3 sequences, 14% of them singletons; the top ten hold less than 7%. The material sequenced was PBMCs from blood, taken around two weeks before vaccination. The receptors were gathered from a man aged 50 to 59 who received an inactivated influenza vaccine. Each CDR3 is given with its conserved first and last residue. Each record gives: V gene, clone size, J gene, D gene, CDR3 protein, CDR3 DNA. The D gene is left open where the match is weak. Clone size is shown for a subset of rows, as once, few, many or a class of expanded clone.

TRBV4-2	.	TRBJ2-1	TRBD1	CASSQAPGQGAQGSHNEQFF	TGTGCCAGCAGCCAAGCCCCGGGACAGGGGGCCCAGGGGTCTCACAATGAGCAGTTCTTC
TRBV12-3/TRBV12-4	many	TRBJ1-1	.	CASSSGLEAFF	TGTGCCAGCAGCTCCGGGCTCGAAGCTTTCTTT
TRBV12-3/TRBV12-4	many	TRBJ1-4	.	CASSLDLATNEKLFF	TGTGCCAGCAGTCTCGACCTCGCAACTAATGAAAAACTGTTTTTT
TRBV11-2	few	TRBJ2-1	.	CASSLEGFRYNEQFF	TGTGCCAGCAGCTTAGAGGGGTTTCGGTACAATGAGCAGTTCTTC
TRBV7-3	.	TRBJ2-1	.	CASSTTRDNEQFF	TGTGCCAGCAGCACCACCAGAGACAATGAGCAGTTCTTC
TRBV4-2	few	TRBJ2-5	TRBD2	CASSQEVSGGAVETQYF	TGTGCCAGCAGCCAAGAGGTTAGCGGGGGGGCCGTCGAGACCCAGTACTTC
TRBV20-1	.	TRBJ2-7	TRBD2	CSARERGGPPYEQYF	TGCAGTGCTAGAGAACGCGGGGGGCCGCCCTACGAGCAGTACTTC
TRBV6-5	many	TRBJ2-2	TRBD2	CASSYAGGSTGELFF	TGTGCCAGCAGTTACGCGGGAGGGAGCACCGGGGAGCTGTTTTTT
TRBV7-2	few	TRBJ1-2	.	CASSLAPGGRVGYTF	TGTGCCAGCAGCTTAGCGCCTGGGGGGCGTGTTGGCTACACCTTC
TRBV29-1	few	TRBJ2-7	.	CSVRAATYEQYF	TGCAGCGTTCGCGCGGCCACCTACGAGCAGTACTTC
TRBV6-1	.	TRBJ2-7	TRBD1	CASRRTGRSSYEQYF	TGTGCCAGCAGAAGGACAGGGCGGAGCTCCTACGAGCAGTACTTC
TRBV9	.	TRBJ1-5	.	CASSVGGTFDQPQHF	TGTGCCAGCAGCGTAGGAGGGACTTTCGATCAGCCCCAGCATTTT
TRBV7-2	few	TRBJ2-2	.	CASSLGYSPGELFF	TGTGCCAGCAGCTTAGGGTACAGCCCCGGGGAGCTGTTTTTT
TRBV27	.	TRBJ1-2	.	CASSSTSYGYTF	TGTGCCAGCAGTTCCACTAGCTATGGCTACACCTTC
TRBV12-3/TRBV12-4	many	TRBJ2-3	TRBD2	CASSLSSGVPSTDTQYF	TGTGCCAGCAGTTTAAGTAGCGGGGTTCCTAGCACAGATACGCAGTATTTT
TRBV20-1	few	TRBJ2-5	.	CSAWAGQGRTQYF	TGCAGTGCCTGGGCGGGGCAGGGTCGGACCCAGTACTTC
TRBV7-9	.	TRBJ1-2	TRBD1	CASSVSGGAGYGYTF	TGTGCCAGCAGCGTATCAGGGGGCGCGGGCTATGGCTACACCTTC
TRBV12-3/TRBV12-4	few	TRBJ2-2	.	CASSNRDSTGELFF	TGTGCCAGCAGCAACCGGGACTCAACCGGGGAGCTGTTTTTT
TRBV6-1	few	TRBJ2-5	.	CASSRGASVGETQYF	TGTGCCAGCAGTCGAGGGGCCTCCGTAGGAGAGACCCAGTACTTC
TRBV27	few	TRBJ2-1	TRBD2	CASSVRLAGGLYNEQFF	TGTGCCAGCAGTGTTCGACTAGCGGGAGGGCTCTACAATGAGCAGTTCTTC
TRBV7-8	.	TRBJ2-5	.	CASSSETDQETQYF	TGTGCCAGCAGCTCAGAGACCGACCAAGAGACCCAGTACTTC
TRBV9	.	TRBJ2-5	TRBD2	CASSVGTSGKETQYF	TGTGCCAGCAGCGTGGGGACTAGCGGGAAAGAGACCCAGTACTTC
TRBV4-3	.	TRBJ2-1	.	CASSVGSRNEQFF	TGCGCCAGCAGCGTAGGGTCACGGAATGAGCAGTTCTTC
TRBV6-5	.	TRBJ1-2	.	CASRNRDGYTF	TGTGCCAGCAGGAACAGGGACGGCTACACCTTC
TRBV10-3	few	TRBJ2-2	TRBD1	CAIKIGTGDTGELFF	TGTGCCATCAAAATAGGGACAGGGGACACCGGGGAGCTGTTTTTT
TRBV7-2	.	TRBJ2-3	.	CASSLVVAIGDTQYF	TGTGCCAGCAGCTTAGTGGTAGCTATCGGGGATACGCAGTATTTT
TRBV15	few	TRBJ2-7	.	CATSAGEGSSYEQYF	TGTGCCACCAGCGCAGGCGAGGGTAGCTCCTACGAGCAGTACTTC
TRBV25-1	many	TRBJ2-3	.	CASSEEDLRDTQYF	TGTGCCAGCAGTGAAGAGGACCTCAGGGATACGCAGTATTTT
TRBV25-1	.	TRBJ1-1	.	CASSESITGNEAFF	TGTGCCAGCAGTGAATCCATTACAGGGAATGAAGCTTTCTTT
TRBV28	.	TRBJ1-5	.	CASSPTNNQPQHF	TGTGCCAGCAGCCCAACTAACAATCAGCCCCAGCATTTT
TRBV5-1	.	TRBJ2-1	.	CASSSLLGSEQFF	TGCGCCAGCAGCTCTCTTCTGGGGTCCGAGCAGTTCTTC
TRBV11-1	few	TRBJ2-5	.	CASSRDSRETQYF	TGTGCCAGCAGCCGTGACAGTCGAGAGACCCAGTACTTC
TRBV19	few	TRBJ1-5	.	CARYTSGAKPQHF	TGTGCCAGATATACGTCCGGGGCAAAGCCCCAGCATTTT
TRBV4-3	few	TRBJ2-5	.	CASSQAGKRDQETQYF	TGCGCCAGCAGCCAAGCTGGTAAGAGGGACCAAGAGACCCAGTACTTC
TRBV7-2	few	TRBJ1-1	TRBD1	CASSLRDSWEAFF	TGTGCCAGCAGCTTAAGGGACAGCTGGGAAGCTTTCTTT
TRBV7-2	few	TRBJ2-5	.	CASSPGRRPETQYF	TGTGCCAGCAGCCCCGGACGCCGCCCCGAGACCCAGTACTTC
TRBV2	.	TRBJ2-1	.	CASSEVGLAKIF	TGTGCCAGCAGTGAAGTGGGACTCGCGAAAATCTTC
TRBV12-3/TRBV12-4	many	TRBJ2-5	TRBD2	CASSFSGRNNGETQYF	TGTGCCAGCAGTTTTAGCGGGAGGAATAATGGAGAGACCCAGTACTTC
TRBV7-8	.	TRBJ1-1	.	CASSLLRAGQGTEAFF	TGTGCCAGCAGCCTACTTAGGGCCGGGCAGGGCACTGAAGCTTTCTTT
TRBV2	many	TRBJ1-5	.	CASSQQGYQPQHF	TGTGCCAGCAGCCAACAGGGTTATCAGCCCCAGCATTTT
TRBV5-1	few	TRBJ2-7	.	CASSILGGYGSYEQYF	TGCGCCAGCAGCATACTGGGGGGCTACGGCTCCTACGAGCAGTACTTC